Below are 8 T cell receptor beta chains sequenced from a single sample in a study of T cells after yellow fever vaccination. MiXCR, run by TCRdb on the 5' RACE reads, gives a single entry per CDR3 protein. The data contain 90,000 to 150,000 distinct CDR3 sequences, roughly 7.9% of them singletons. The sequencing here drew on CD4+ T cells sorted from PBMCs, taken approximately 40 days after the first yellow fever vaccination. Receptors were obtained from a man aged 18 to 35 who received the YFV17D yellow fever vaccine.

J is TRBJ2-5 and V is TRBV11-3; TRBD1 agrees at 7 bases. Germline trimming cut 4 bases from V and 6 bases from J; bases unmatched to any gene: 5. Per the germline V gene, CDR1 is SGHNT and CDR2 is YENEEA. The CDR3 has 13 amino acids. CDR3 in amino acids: CASSSQQGQTQYF. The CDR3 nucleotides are TGTGCCAGCAGCTCTCAACAGGGGCAGACCCAGTACTTC.

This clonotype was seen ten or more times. DNA of the CDR3: TGCGCCAGCCTTTTAGCGGCCACAGATACGCAGTATTTT. Protein: CASLLAATDTQYF. V and J are TRBV10-2 and TRBJ2-3; D might be TRBD2 (6 bases). Germline V CDR1 and CDR2: WSHSY, SAAADI. V was pared by 8 bases and J by 2 bases, with 11 bases between. CDR3 size: 13 residues.

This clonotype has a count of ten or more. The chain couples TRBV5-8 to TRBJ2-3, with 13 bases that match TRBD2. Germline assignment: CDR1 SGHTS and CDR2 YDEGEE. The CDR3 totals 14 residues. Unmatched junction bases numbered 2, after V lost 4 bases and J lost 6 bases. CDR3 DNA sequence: TGTGCCAGCAGCCTACTAGCGGGGGGGGATACGCAGTATTTT. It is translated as CASSLLAGGDTQYF.

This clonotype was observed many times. This CDR3 is CASSLAEGGEQFF. The CDR3 DNA reads TGTGCCAGCAGCTTAGCGGAGGGAGGTGAGCAGTTCTTC. The chain recombines TRBV7-2 with TRBJ2-1; maybe TRBD2 (6 bases). Per the germline V gene, CDR1 is SGHTA and CDR2 is FQGNSA. Trimming took 0 bases from V and 9 from J, leaving 9 bases between them. The CDR3 runs to 13 residues.

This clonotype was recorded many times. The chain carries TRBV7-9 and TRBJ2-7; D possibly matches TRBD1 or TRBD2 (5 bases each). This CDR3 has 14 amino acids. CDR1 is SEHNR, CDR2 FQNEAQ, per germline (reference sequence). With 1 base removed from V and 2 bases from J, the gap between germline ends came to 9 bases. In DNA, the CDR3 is TGTGCCAGCAGCTTAGTCGGGGACCCCTACGAGCAGTACTTC. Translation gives CASSLVGDPYEQYF.

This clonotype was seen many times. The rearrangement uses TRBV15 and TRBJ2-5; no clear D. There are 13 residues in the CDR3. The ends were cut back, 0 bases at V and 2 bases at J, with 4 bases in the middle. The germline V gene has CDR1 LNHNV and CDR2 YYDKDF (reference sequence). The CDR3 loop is CATSRDVQETQYF. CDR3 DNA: TGTGCCACCAGCAGAGACGTACAAGAGACCCAGTACTTC.

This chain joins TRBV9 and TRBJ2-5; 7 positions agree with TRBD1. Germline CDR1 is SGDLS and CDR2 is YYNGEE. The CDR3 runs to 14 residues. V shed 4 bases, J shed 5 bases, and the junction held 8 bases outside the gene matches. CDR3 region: CASSQTGTWETQYF. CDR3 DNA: TGTGCCAGCAGCCAGACAGGGACGTGGGAGACCCAGTACTTC.

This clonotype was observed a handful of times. Here the CDR3 DNA reads TGTGCCAGCAGTTCTCAGGGACACGAGCAGTACGTC. Translation: CASSSQGHEQYV. The chain couples TRBV2 to TRBJ2-7; either TRBD1 or TRBD2 may fit D (5 bases each). The CDR3 covers 12 residues. The germline V and J ends were trimmed by 5 bases and 5 bases, with 10 bases remaining between them. Germline CDR1 is SNHLY and CDR2 is FYNNEI.